The clone carrying this T cell receptor beta chain was observed at least ten times. This sample is part of a study of spatial heterogeneity in lung cancer. Indicated time point: blood at routine non-recurrence follow-up after resection. TCRdb reprocessed the 5' RACE reads via MiXCR and lists one record per CDR3 protein. This table has approximately 20,000 distinct CDR3 sequences, about 9% appearing once. Trimming pared 4 bases from V and 2 bases from J, leaving 10 bases between. The germline V gene has CDR1 MNHEY and CDR2 SVGAGI. The CDR3 loop spans 14 amino acids. Source: PBMCs, taken at follow-up. V gene TRBV6-5 combines with J gene TRBJ2-3, with a possible D match to TRBD2 (7 bases). This receptor was obtained from a female donor with early-stage non-small cell lung cancer. The CDR3 reads CASSWGGLTDTQYF. The CDR3 DNA is TGTGCCAGCAGTTGGGGGGGCCTCACAGATACGCAGTATTTT.